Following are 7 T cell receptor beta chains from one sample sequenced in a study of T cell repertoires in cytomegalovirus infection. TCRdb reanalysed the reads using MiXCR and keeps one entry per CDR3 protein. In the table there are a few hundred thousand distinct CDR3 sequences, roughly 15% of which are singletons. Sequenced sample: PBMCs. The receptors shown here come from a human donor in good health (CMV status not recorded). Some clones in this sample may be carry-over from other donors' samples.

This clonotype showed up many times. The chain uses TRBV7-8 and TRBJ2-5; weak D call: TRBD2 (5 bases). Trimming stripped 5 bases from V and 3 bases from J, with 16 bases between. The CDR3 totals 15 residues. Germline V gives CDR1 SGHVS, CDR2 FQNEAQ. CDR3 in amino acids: CASSSDREIEETQYF. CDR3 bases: TGTGCCAGCAGCAGCGACCGGGAAATAGAAGAGACCCAGTACTTC.

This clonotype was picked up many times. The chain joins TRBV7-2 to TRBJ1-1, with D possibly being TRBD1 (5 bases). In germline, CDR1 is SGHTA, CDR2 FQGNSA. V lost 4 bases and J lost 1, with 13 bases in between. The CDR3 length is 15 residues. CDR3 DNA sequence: TGTGCCAGCAGCTCAAACCTTGGGACGAACACTGAAGCTTTCTTT. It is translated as CASSSNLGTNTEAFF.

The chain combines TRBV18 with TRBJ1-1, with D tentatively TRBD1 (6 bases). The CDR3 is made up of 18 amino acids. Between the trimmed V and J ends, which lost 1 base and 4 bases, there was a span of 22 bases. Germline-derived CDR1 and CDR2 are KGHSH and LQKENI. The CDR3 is CASSPQMGGQGSGTEAFF. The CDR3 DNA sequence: TGTGCCAGCTCACCACAAATGGGGGGCCAAGGCAGCGGCACTGAAGCTTTCTTT.

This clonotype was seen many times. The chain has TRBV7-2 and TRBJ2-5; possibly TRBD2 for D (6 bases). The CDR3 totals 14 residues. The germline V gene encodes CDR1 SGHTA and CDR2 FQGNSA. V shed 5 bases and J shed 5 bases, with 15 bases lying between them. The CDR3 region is CASSPTTSHETQYF. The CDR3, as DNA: TGTGCCAGCAGCCCCACCACTAGCCATGAGACCCAGTACTTC. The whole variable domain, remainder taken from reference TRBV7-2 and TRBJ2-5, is GAGVSQSPSNKVTEKGKDVELRCDPISGHTALYWYRQSLGQGLEFLIYFQGNSAPDKSGLPSDRFSAERTGGSVSTLTIQRTQQEDSAVYLCASSPTTSHETQYFGPGTRLLVL.

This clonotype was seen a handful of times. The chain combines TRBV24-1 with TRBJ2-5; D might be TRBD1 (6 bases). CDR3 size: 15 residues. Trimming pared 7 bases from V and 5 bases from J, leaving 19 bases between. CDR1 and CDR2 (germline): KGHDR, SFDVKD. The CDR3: CATSGSQGQGETQYF. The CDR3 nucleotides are TGTGCCACCAGCGGATCTCAAGGCCAGGGGGAGACCCAGTACTTC.

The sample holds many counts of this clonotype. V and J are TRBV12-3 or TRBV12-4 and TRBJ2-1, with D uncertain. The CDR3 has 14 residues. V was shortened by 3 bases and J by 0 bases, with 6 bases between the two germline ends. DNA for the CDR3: TGTGCCAGCAGTTTTGGGTTCTCCTACAATGAGCAGTTCTTC. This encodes CASSFGFSYNEQFF.

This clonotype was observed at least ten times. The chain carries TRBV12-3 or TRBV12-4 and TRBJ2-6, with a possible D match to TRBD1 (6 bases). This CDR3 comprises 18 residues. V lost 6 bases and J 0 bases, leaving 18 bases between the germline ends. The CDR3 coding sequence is TGTGCCAGCAGAGGGGGACGGAGGACAACCTCTGGGGCCAACGTCCTGACTTTC. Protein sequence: CASRGGRRTTSGANVLTF.